This T cell receptor beta chain was sequenced in a study of shared clonotypes between healthy human individuals. Across the study: Per-donor plates numbered three CD4 naive, three CD4 memory, two CD8 naive and one CD8 memory.

A word on this clone: Antigen: not known.

Germline trimming cut 3 bases from V and 2 bases from J; bases unmatched to any gene: 5. This CDR3 has 15 residues. CDR1 is SGHDT and CDR2 is YYEEEE in the germline V gene. Profiled with immunoSEQ multiplex PCR; TCRdb holds only in-frame clones, not every one. The sample has about 2.4 million clones, more than 80% seen once; the top ten hold roughly 0.14%. The study, taken as a whole, reports: Lower generation probabilities were found for non-shared clonotypes than for those shared by all four donors.

CD4+ cells underwent separation, giving CD45RA+ naive and CD45RA-negative memory subsets. The sample consisted of naive CD4+ T cells sorted from blood. This sample's subset: CD45RA+ positively selected. The source of this sequence is a man aged 18 to 29 in good health. The V and J genes are TRBV5-6 and TRBJ1-1; 9 nucleotides agree with TRBD1. CDR3 DNA: TGTGCCAGCAGCTCACAGGGGGCGGTAAACACTGAAGCTTTCTTT. Translation: CASSSQGAVNTEAFF.